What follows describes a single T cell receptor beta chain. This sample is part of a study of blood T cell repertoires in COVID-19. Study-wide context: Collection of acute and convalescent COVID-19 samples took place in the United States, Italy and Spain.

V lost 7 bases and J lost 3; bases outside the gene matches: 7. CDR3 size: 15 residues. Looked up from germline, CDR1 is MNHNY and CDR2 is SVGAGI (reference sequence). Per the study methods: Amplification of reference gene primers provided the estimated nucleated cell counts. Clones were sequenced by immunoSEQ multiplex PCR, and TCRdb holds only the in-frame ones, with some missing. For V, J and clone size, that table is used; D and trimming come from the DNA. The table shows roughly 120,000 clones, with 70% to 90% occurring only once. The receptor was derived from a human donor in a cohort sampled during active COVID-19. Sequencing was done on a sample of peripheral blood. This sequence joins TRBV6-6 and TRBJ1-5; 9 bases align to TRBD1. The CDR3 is CASNLGQGDNQPQHF. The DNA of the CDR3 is TGTGCCAGCAACCTGGGACAGGGTGACAATCAGCCCCAGCATTTT.